This T cell receptor beta chain is drawn from a study of blood T cell repertoires in COVID-19. Sequencing was performed with immunoSEQ multiplex PCR; in TCRdb, only in-frame clones are kept and a portion is missing. Altogether under 200,000 clones are present, around 91% being singletons, with the ten largest covering approximately 0.8%. Sequenced material: PBMCs or T cells enriched from blood (not recorded which). The receptor's source is a woman in her late teens or twenties who had recovered from COVID-19.

CDR3 sequence reads: CAQLGSGQGAYEQYF. CDR3 in DNA: TGTGCCCAATTGGGGTCAGGACAGGGGGCCTACGAGCAGTACTTC. The chain links TRBV2 to TRBJ2-7; 10 positions agree with TRBD1. The CDR3 length is 15 residues. Germline V gives CDR1 SNHLY, CDR2 FYNNEI. V was clipped by 11 bases and J by 2 bases; unmatched bases: 12.